A single sample is the source of the 19 T cell receptor beta chains below, sequenced in a study of long-term antiretroviral therapy in people with HIV (dated by TCRdb to 2022 to 2024). The immunoSEQ hsTCRB v3.0 assay was used at survey level resolution to sequence the TRB variable region. TCRdb re-hosts the immuneACCESS table, in-frame sequences only. Its copies lack some clones; in the studies checked, an unresolved V gene accounts for under half of them, and the cause for the rest is not known. This sample holds about 20,000 clones; around 93% were observed only once. The ten largest make up 7.3% of the sample. The sample here was unsorted PBMCs, taken 4.4 years after starting antiretroviral therapy. The origin of the receptors is a woman aged 45-65 years with HIV.

This chain links TRBV19 with TRBJ2-7; no clear D. The CDR3 is 12 amino acids. Trimming left V 5 bases short and J 7 bases short, with 12 bases between. The V gene's germline CDR1 is LNHDA and CDR2 SQIVND (reference sequence). Written as DNA, the CDR3 is TGTGCCAGTAGTCCTACGCTCGGGGAGCAGTACTTC. This encodes CASSPTLGEQYF.

This sequence joins TRBV14 and TRBJ2-1; D remains unclear. The germline V gene encodes CDR1 SGHDN and CDR2 FVKESK. V was shortened by 4 bases and J by 10 bases, with 11 bases between the two germline ends. CDR3 size: 12 residues. The chain's CDR3 is CASSRYNGEQFF. The CDR3 nucleotides are TGTGCCAGCAGCCGATACAATGGAGAGCAGTTCTTC.

The chain is built from TRBV11-2 and TRBJ1-2, with D perhaps matching TRBD1 (6 bases). From germline, CDR1 is SGHAT and CDR2 FQNNGV. This CDR3 is 15 amino acids long. Between the trimmed V and J ends, which lost 5 bases and 8 bases, there was a span of 21 bases. CDR3 sequence (DNA): TGTGCCAGCAGCCCCGGGGGTTTCCTAGGGGGAGGCTACACCTTC. This codes for CASSPGGFLGGGYTF.

The DNA for the CDR3 is TGTGCCAGCAGTTTGGACAGGGGGGGGCAAGAGACCCAGTACTTC. Translating it yields CASSLDRGGQETQYF. The rearrangement uses TRBV27 and TRBJ2-5; 10 nucleotides align to TRBD1. CDR3 length: 15 residues. Germline V CDR1 and CDR2: MNHEY, SMNVEV (reference sequence). V shed 3 bases, J shed 2 bases, and the junction held 3 bases outside the gene matches.

This chain connects TRBV5-6 to TRBJ1-4, with 7 bases aligning to TRBD1. The junction had 4 bases not matched to a gene; V was cut back by 5 bases and J by 6 bases. CDR3 size: 13 residues. Per the germline V gene, CDR1 is SGHDT and CDR2 is YYEEEE. For the CDR3, the DNA is TGTGCCAGCAGTCGACAGGGTGATGAAAAACTGTTTTTT. Translated, it gives CASSRQGDEKLFF.

This sequence joins TRBV27 and TRBJ2-7, with 8 bases that match TRBD1. The V and J ends lost 5 bases and 2 bases, in that order; junction bases with no gene match: 8. CDR3 length equals 15 residues. The V gene's germline CDR1 is MNHEY and CDR2 SMNVEV (reference sequence). The CDR3 DNA sequence: TGTGCCAGCAGTGCCGGGACAGGCGTCCCCTACGAGCAGTACTTC. This translates into CASSAGTGVPYEQYF.

This chain uses TRBV5-4 with TRBJ1-6, with a possible D match to TRBD1 (6 bases). The germline V gene has CDR1 SGHNT and CDR2 YYREEE (reference sequence). Trimming took 0 bases from V and 7 from J, leaving 8 bases between them. This CDR3 comprises 14 residues. CDR3 bases: TGTGCCAGCAGCTTGGCCCAGGGGAATTCACCCCTCCACTTT. It encodes CASSLAQGNSPLHF.

The J gene is TRBJ1-2, the V gene TRBV29-1; TRBD1 aligns across 8 bases. Unmatched junction bases numbered 11, after V lost 6 bases and J lost 8 bases. The length of the CDR3 is 13 residues. Germline lookup yields CDR1 SQVTM and CDR2 ANQGSEA. CDR3 loop: CSVDRGGLGGYTF. The CDR3 DNA reads as TGCAGCGTAGACAGGGGAGGTTTGGGAGGCTACACCTTC.

This chain connects TRBV7-2 to TRBJ2-7, with a tentative D call TRBD1 (6 bases). The V gene lost 5 bases and the J gene lost 4 bases, with 12 bases spanning the gap. The CDR3 sequence is 13 residues long. Germline CDR1 is SGHTA and CDR2 is FQGNSA. CDR3 nucleotides: TGTGCCAGCAGCCGCACCCAGGGGTACGAGCAGTACTTC. Translation gives CASSRTQGYEQYF.

The rearrangement joins TRBV7-8 to TRBJ1-1; D unclear. The ends were cut back, 1 base at V and 8 bases at J, with 8 bases in the middle. CDR1 is SGHVS and CDR2 is FQNEAQ in the germline V gene. The CDR3 runs 12 residues. Written as DNA, the CDR3 is TGTGCCAGCAGCTTAGAAGTAGCCGAAGCTTTCTTT. Protein sequence: CASSLEVAEAFF.

The chain carries TRBV5-1 and TRBJ2-5; 7 positions match TRBD1. Germline trimming cut 0 bases from V and 5 bases from J; bases unmatched to any gene: 7. The CDR3 has 15 residues. Per the germline V gene, CDR1 is SGHRS and CDR2 is YFSETQ. Here the CDR3 reads CASSLAVAGGETQYF. In DNA, the CDR3 is TGCGCCAGCAGCTTGGCCGTGGCAGGGGGTGAGACCCAGTACTTC.

This sequence joins TRBV30 and TRBJ2-7; no firm D call. In germline, CDR1 is GTSNPN, CDR2 SVGIG (reference sequence). V gave up 0 bases and J gave up 2 bases, with 5 bases separating them. The CDR3 totals 12 residues. The chain's CDR3 is CAWSVGPYEQYF. The CDR3 coding sequence is TGTGCCTGGAGTGTAGGGCCCTACGAGCAGTACTTC.

This clone turned up a few times. This CDR3 reads CASSFRGAGTDTQYF. The CDR3 nucleotides read TGTGCCAGCAGCTTCAGGGGGGCCGGCACAGATACGCAGTATTTT. The chain recombines TRBV11-2 with TRBJ2-3, with D possibly TRBD1 on 7 matching bases. Germline CDR1 and CDR2: SGHAT and FQNNGV. V lost 3 bases and J 1 base, leaving 11 bases between the germline ends. The length of the CDR3 is 15 residues.

The chain uses TRBV6-4 and TRBJ1-6; D perhaps matches TRBD1 (5 bases). Germline assignment: CDR1 MRHNA and CDR2 SNTAGT. With 4 bases removed from V and 8 bases from J, the gap between germline ends came to 12 bases. The CDR3 runs to 14 residues. In nucleotides, the CDR3 is TGTGCCAGCAGTGTCGGGACGGGTCATTCACCCCTCCACTTT. Its protein product is CASSVGTGHSPLHF.

V and J are TRBV19 and TRBJ1-2; 7 nucleotides agree with TRBD1. The germline V gene has CDR1 LNHDA and CDR2 SQIVND (reference sequence). The V and J ends lost 0 bases and 6 bases, in that order; junction bases with no gene match: 7. The CDR3 runs 15 residues. CDR3 nucleotide sequence: TGTGCCAGTAGTATAGATCGACAGGGATGGGATGGCTACACCTTC. Protein sequence: CASSIDRQGWDGYTF.

This chain uses TRBV6-6 with TRBJ1-1; 8 bases line up with TRBD1. Germline assignment: CDR1 MNHNY and CDR2 SVGAGI (reference sequence). This CDR3 has 15 amino acids. Trimming at V came to 5 bases and at J to 7 bases, leaving 12 bases not matched to a gene. This chain's CDR3 is CASSGQGWAVVEAFF. CDR3 DNA sequence: TGTGCCAGCAGTGGACAGGGATGGGCGGTGGTTGAAGCTTTCTTT.

V is TRBV19 and J is TRBJ1-1; 8 bases line up with TRBD1. V lost 8 bases to trimming and J lost 2 bases; unmatched junction nucleotides: 16. Per the germline V gene, CDR1 is LNHDA and CDR2 is SQIVND (reference sequence). CDR3 length equals 17 residues. CDR3 nucleotide sequence: TGTGCCAGTCGGTCGCTCTCGACAGGGGCCCACAACACTGAAGCTTTCTTT. As protein: CASRSLSTGAHNTEAFF.

This chain connects TRBV6-6 to TRBJ1-5, with 7 nucleotides matching TRBD1. Trimming removed 6 bases from V and 1 base from J; junction bases left unmatched: 6. The CDR3 is made up of 15 amino acids. The germline V gene encodes CDR1 MNHNY and CDR2 SVGAGI (reference sequence). The CDR3 nucleotides are TGTGCCAGCAGAGGGGGACAGAAAAGCAATCAGCCCCAGCATTTT. Translating gives CASRGGQKSNQPQHF.

The chain combines TRBV7-2 with TRBJ2-7, with no clear D. Germline V CDR1 and CDR2: SGHTA, FQGNSA. V was clipped by 3 bases and J by 2 bases, with 8 bases between them. The CDR3 extends over 13 amino acids. CDR3 in DNA: TGTGCCAGCAGCTTGCCAGGCCCCTACGAGCAGTACTTC. Protein product: CASSLPGPYEQYF.